The next 5 T cell receptor beta chains were all read from a single sample in a study of radiotherapy plus CTLA-4 blockade in lung cancer. Libraries were prepared by immunoSEQ multiplex PCR; TCRdb keeps only in-frame clonotypes and omits some of them. The table includes under 35,000 clones, under 85% detected once. The input for sequencing was peripheral blood, taken from a patient treated with radiotherapy plus ipilimumab. The receptors come from a human donor with non-small cell lung cancer whose response to radiotherapy plus ipilimumab could not be evaluated.

The gene calls are TRBV7-2 and TRBJ2-7, with 9 bases identical to TRBD1. Germline CDR1 is SGHTA and CDR2 is FQGNSA. Trimming cost V 5 bases and J 3 bases; bases outside gene matches: 5. The CDR3 contains 14 residues. The CDR3 DNA reads as TGTGCCAGCAGCACAGGGACAGGGCGCTACGAGCAGTACTTC. Its protein product is CASSTGTGRYEQYF. The complete variable domain, with remaining parts taken from reference TRBV7-2 and TRBJ2-7, reads GAGVSQSPSNKVTEKGKDVELRCDPISGHTALYWYRQSLGQGLEFLIYFQGNSAPDKSGLPSDRFSAERTGGSVSTLTIQRTQQEDSAVYLCASSTGTGRYEQYFGPGTRLTVT.

This rearrangement joins TRBV12-2 to TRBJ2-7; the listed D gene, TRBD2, was not tested against the DNA. TRBV12-2 is designated a pseudogene. This CDR3 is built from 16 residues. The CDR3: CASPRFSGGPSYEQYF. Written as DNA, the CDR3 is TGTGCAAGTCCCCGATTTTCTGGAGGACCCTCCTACGAGCAGTACTTC.

The V gene is TRBV5-4, the J gene TRBJ2-3, with 8 bases identical to TRBD2. The CDR3 runs to 14 residues. Germline-derived CDR1 and CDR2 are SGHNT and YYREEE (reference sequence). The J segment lost 3 bases and the V segment lost 3 bases, leaving 3 bases of the junction unmatched. The CDR3 DNA is TGTGCCAGCAGCTCTAGCGGGTGGACAGATACGCAGTATTTT. This translates into CASSSSGWTDTQYF. Full variable domain (remainder filled in from reference TRBV5-4 and TRBJ2-3): ETGVTQSPTHLIKTRGQQVTLRCSSQSGHNTVSWYQQALGQGPQFIFQYYREEENGRGNFPPRFSGLQFPNYSSELNVNALELDDSALYLCASSSSGWTDTQYFGPGTRLTVL.

This sequence joins TRBV7-2 and TRBJ2-1, with TRBD2 matching over 11 bases. CDR3 size: 16 residues. CDR1 is SGHTA, CDR2 FQGNSA, per germline. V gave up 5 bases and J gave up 3 bases; unmatched junction bases: 6. CDR3 residues: CASSLNSGRVYNEQFF. In DNA, the CDR3 is TGTGCCAGCAGCCTGAATAGCGGGAGGGTCTACAATGAGCAGTTCTTC.

The V gene is TRBV10-3, the J gene TRBJ2-7, with 12 bases that match TRBD1. V lost 6 bases to trimming and J lost 7 bases; unmatched junction nucleotides: 7. Per germline, CDR1 ENHRY and CDR2 SYGVKD. The CDR3 is 14 amino acids. This chain's CDR3 is CAIRWGQGAKEQYF. CDR3 in DNA: TGTGCCATCAGGTGGGGACAGGGGGCAAAAGAGCAGTACTTC.